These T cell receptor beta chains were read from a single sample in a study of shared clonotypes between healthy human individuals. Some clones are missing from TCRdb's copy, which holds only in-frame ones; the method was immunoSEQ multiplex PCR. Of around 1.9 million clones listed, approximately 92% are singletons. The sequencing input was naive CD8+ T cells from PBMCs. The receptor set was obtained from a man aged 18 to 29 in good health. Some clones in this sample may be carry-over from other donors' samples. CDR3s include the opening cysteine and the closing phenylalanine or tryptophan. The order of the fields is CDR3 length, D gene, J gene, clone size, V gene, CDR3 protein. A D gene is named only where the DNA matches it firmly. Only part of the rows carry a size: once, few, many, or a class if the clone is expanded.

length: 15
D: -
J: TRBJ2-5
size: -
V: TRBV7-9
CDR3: CASSTPGYLKETQYF

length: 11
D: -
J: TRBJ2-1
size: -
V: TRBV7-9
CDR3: CASSPPGEQFF

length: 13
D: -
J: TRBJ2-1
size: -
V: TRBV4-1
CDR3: CASSQERGNEQFF

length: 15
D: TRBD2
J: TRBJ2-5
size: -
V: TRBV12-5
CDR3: CASTPGLAGQETQYF

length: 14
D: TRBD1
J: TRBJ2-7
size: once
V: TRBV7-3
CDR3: CASSPQGADYEQYF

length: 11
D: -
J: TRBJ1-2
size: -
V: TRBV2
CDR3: CASTRDYGYTF

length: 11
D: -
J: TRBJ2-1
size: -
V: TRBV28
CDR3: CASSLGNEQFF

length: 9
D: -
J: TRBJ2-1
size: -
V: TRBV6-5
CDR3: CARMDEQFF

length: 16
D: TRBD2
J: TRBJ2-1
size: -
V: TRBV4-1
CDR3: CASRKGETSGYNEQFF

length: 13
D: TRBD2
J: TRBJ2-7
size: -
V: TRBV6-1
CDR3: CASTPGGAYEQYF

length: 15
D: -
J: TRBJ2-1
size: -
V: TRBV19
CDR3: CASSIFPGSRDEQFF

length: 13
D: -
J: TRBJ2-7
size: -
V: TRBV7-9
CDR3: CASSLGGVGEQYF

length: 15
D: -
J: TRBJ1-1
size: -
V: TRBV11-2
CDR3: CASSWDIPGSTEAFF

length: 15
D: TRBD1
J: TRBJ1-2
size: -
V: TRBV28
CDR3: CASSLPGTGSFGYTF

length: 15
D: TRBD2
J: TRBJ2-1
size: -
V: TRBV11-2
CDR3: CASSPGAGVYNEQFF

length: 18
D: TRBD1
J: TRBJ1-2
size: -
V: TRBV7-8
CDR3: CASSSHETGQGFNYGYTF